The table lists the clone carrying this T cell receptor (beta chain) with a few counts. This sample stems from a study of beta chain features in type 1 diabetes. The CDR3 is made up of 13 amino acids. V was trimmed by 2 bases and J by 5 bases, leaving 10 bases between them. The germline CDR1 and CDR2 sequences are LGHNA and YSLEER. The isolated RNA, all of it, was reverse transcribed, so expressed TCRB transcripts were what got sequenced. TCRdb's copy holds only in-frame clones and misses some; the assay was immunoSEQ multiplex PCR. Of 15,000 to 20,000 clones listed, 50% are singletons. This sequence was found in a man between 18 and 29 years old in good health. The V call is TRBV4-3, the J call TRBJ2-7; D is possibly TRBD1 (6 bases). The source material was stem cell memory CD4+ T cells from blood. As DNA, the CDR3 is TGCGCCAGCAGCCAACAACAGGGCCACGAGCAGTACTTC. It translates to CASSQQQGHEQYF.